Listed here are 7 T cell receptor beta chains from one sample, sequenced in a study of somatic mutations in cytotoxic T cells in rheumatoid arthritis. Only in-frame clones appear in the TCRdb table, and some are missing; sequencing was by immunoSEQ multiplex PCR. The table includes around 11,000 clones, 70% to 75% detected once. Material for sequencing was CD8+ T cells sorted from blood. These receptors came from an adult with rheumatoid arthritis.

This chain links TRBV9 with TRBJ1-1, with TRBD1 as a possible D gene (6 bases). V gave up 2 bases and J gave up 3 bases, with 11 bases separating them. Germline CDR1 is SGDLS and CDR2 is YYNGEE. The CDR3 is 14 amino acids. The CDR3 here is CASSVWAGDTEAFF. In DNA, the CDR3 is TGTGCCAGCAGCGTTTGGGCAGGGGACACTGAAGCTTTCTTT.

This clone is medium-sized (0.01 to 0.1%). The rearrangement joins TRBV27 to TRBJ2-7, with D possibly matching TRBD2 (5 bases). Looked up from germline, CDR1 is MNHEY and CDR2 is SMNVEV (reference sequence). V lost 5 bases, J lost 7 bases, and 15 bases lay in between. CDR3 length: 13 residues. The DNA of the CDR3 is TGTGCCAGCAGTCCTTCCGGACGGGGAGAGCAGTACTTC. It encodes CASSPSGRGEQYF.

The V gene is TRBV27, the J gene TRBJ2-1; TRBD2 matches 9 bases. The J segment lost 7 bases and the V segment lost 3 bases, leaving 7 bases of the junction unmatched. Germline CDR1 is MNHEY and CDR2 is SMNVEV (reference sequence). This CDR3 comprises 15 residues. The CDR3 nucleotides read TGTGCCAGCAGTTTTAGGATAGCGGGGGATAATGAGCAGTTCTTC. Protein: CASSFRIAGDNEQFF.

This clone was seen a few times. This chain links TRBV5-4 with TRBJ1-1; D remains ambiguous. The V end was cut by 4 bases, the J end by 3 bases, with 19 bases between. This CDR3 contains 16 residues. Germline V lookup: CDR1 SGHNT, CDR2 YYREEE (reference sequence). CDR3: CASSPWAGEIDTEAFF. In DNA form, the CDR3 reads TGTGCCAGCAGCCCTTGGGCGGGTGAGATAGACACTGAAGCTTTCTTT.

V is TRBV27 and J is TRBJ2-1; D possibly corresponds to TRBD2 (7 bases). Germline loops: CDR1 MNHEY, CDR2 SMNVEV (reference sequence). V was pared by 7 bases and J by 5 bases, with 24 bases between. The length of the CDR3 is 17 residues. CDR3 residues: CASTLGGGRAINNEQFF. The CDR3 DNA reads TGTGCCAGCACCCTAGGGGGGGGCAGAGCGATCAACAATGAGCAGTTCTTC.

A single count supports this clone. The chain joins TRBV19 to TRBJ2-3, with 8 positions matching TRBD2. The junction had 9 bases not matched to a gene; V was cut back by 11 bases and J by 2 bases. CDR1 is LNHDA, CDR2 SQIVND, per germline (reference sequence). This CDR3 spans 14 amino acids. This CDR3 reads CAGLLAEDTDTQYF. The CDR3 DNA is TGTGCCGGACTACTAGCGGAGGACACAGATACGCAGTATTTT. The whole variable domain, filled in from reference TRBV19 and TRBJ2-3, reads DGGITQSPKYLFRKEGQNVTLSCEQNLNHDAMYWYRQDPGQGLRLIYYSQIVNDFQKGDIAEGYSVSREKKESFPLTVTSAQKNPTAFYLCAGLLAEDTDTQYFGPGTRLTVL.

J is TRBJ1-2 and V is TRBV25-1; TRBD1 might be the D (6 bases). Germline V lookup: CDR1 MGHDK, CDR2 SYGVNS. The length of the CDR3 is 16 residues. V lost 2 bases, J lost 4 bases, and 17 bases lay in between. The CDR3 here is CASSEGGGAAPYGYTF. CDR3 in DNA: TGTGCCAGCAGTGAAGGAGGGGGGGCAGCCCCCTATGGCTACACCTTC.